The rows below give T cell receptor beta chains drawn from one sample of a study of control samples from healthy donors and cancer patients. The data were produced by immunoSEQ multiplex PCR, yet TCRdb's version contains in-frame clones alone and is incomplete. The data show some 140,000 clones, 85% to 95% seen once. Sequencing was performed on PBMCs. These receptors came from a man aged 55 to 70 with colorectal cancer. CDR3s include the opening cysteine and the closing phenylalanine or tryptophan. Each record gives: J gene, D gene, clone size, V gene, CDR3 DNA, CDR3 protein. The D gene is left open where the match is weak. Rows give clone size only sometimes, using once, few, many, or a class for an expanded clone.

>TRBJ2-1|.|once|TRBV7-2
TGTGCCAGCAGCGACCTCTACAATGAGCAGTTCTTC
CASSDLYNEQFF
>TRBJ2-1|TRBD1|.|TRBV4-1
TGCGCCAGCAGCCAAGATAAATCAGGGAACAGGGGTAATGAGCAGTTCTTC
CASSQDKSGNRGNEQFF
>TRBJ2-1|TRBD2|.|TRBV7-2
TGTGCCAGCAGCCCGGGACTAGCGGGGGAGCAGTTCTTC
CASSPGLAGEQFF
>TRBJ2-1|TRBD1|.|TRBV9
TGTGCCAGCAGCACCCACCGGGACAGGGCGGTGAATGAGCAGTTCTTC
CASSTHRDRAVNEQFF
>TRBJ1-1|.|.|TRBV6-2/TRBV6-3
TGTGCCAGCAGTTACTCGAGAGTGGGCACTGAAGCTTTCTTT
CASSYSRVGTEAFF
>TRBJ1-2|TRBD1|.|TRBV6-6
TGTGCCAGCAGTTACGACAGGGGTACCAACTATGGCTACACCTTC
CASSYDRGTNYGYTF
>TRBJ1-4|.|once|TRBV29-1
TGCAGCGCCTCCTTGGGGGCGTCAACTAATGAAAAACTGTTTTTT
CSASLGASTNEKLFF
>TRBJ2-5|.|.|TRBV5-1
TGCGCCAGCAGCTATCATCAAGAGACCCAGTACTTC
CASSYHQETQYF
>TRBJ1-4|.|.|TRBV11-2
TGTGCCAGCAATTCGAGGGGACAACTCAATGAAAAACTGTTTTTT
CASNSRGQLNEKLFF
>TRBJ1-2|TRBD1|.|TRBV10-3
TGTGCCATCAGTGATTCGGGACAGGGAGCGACGGGCTACACCTTC
CAISDSGQGATGYTF
>TRBJ1-2|TRBD1|.|TRBV4-2
TGTGCCAGCAGCCAGGAGAAGGGGGCACTTGGCTACACCTTC
CASSQEKGALGYTF
>TRBJ1-1|.|.|TRBV6-6
TGTGCCAGCAGTTCCGACAGCACTGAAGCTTTCTTT
CASSSDSTEAFF
>TRBJ2-5|.|.|TRBV29-1
TGCAGCGTTGGACCCCAGGGGAAGACCCAGTACTTC
CSVGPQGKTQYF
>TRBJ2-1|.|.|TRBV10-2
TGCGCCAGCAGACGAGGGCTAGTGCATTGGAATGAGCAGTTCTTC
CASRRGLVHWNEQFF
>TRBJ2-5|.|.|TRBV24-1
TGTGCCACCAGTGATTCACTAGCTGGGGAGACCCAGTACTTC
CATSDSLAGETQYF
>TRBJ2-7|TRBD1|.|TRBV7-2
TGTGCCAGCAGCTTAGGTCAGGGGGCGGTCGAGCAGTACTTC
CASSLGQGAVEQYF
>TRBJ2-5|.|.|TRBV6-5
TGTGCCAGCAGTCCCCCGGAGGGCTTGGAGACCCAGTACTTC
CASSPPEGLETQYF
>TRBJ2-7|.|.|TRBV21-1
TGTGCCAGCAGCAAAGTTTCCTACGAGCAGTACTTC
CASSKVSYEQYF
>TRBJ1-2|TRBD1|.|TRBV7-8
TGTGCCAGCAGCTTAGGGGGGACAGGGGGTGTCTGGTTATATGGCTACACCTTC
CASSLGGTGGVWLYGYTF
>TRBJ2-5|TRBD2|.|TRBV25-1
TGTGCCAGCAGTAAGGGACTAGCGGTAAACCAAGAGACCCAGTACTTC
CASSKGLAVNQETQYF
>TRBJ2-3|TRBD2|.|TRBV7-6
TGTGCCAGCAGCTTAACTGGCGGGGGGGCTTCAGATACGCAGTATTTT
CASSLTGGGASDTQYF
>TRBJ1-1|TRBD1|few|TRBV6-5
TGTGCCAGCACGGCAGGGGGTGACACTGAAGCTTTCTTT
CASTAGGDTEAFF
>TRBJ1-2|.|.|TRBV5-1
TGCGCCAGCAGCTTGGGGCAGAACTATGGCTACACCTTC
CASSLGQNYGYTF
>TRBJ2-1|TRBD2|.|TRBV11-2
TGTGCCAGCAGCCCGTCATTGGAGCGGGGGACCCACAATGAGCAGTTCTTC
CASSPSLERGTHNEQFF